This T cell receptor beta chain was obtained from a study of cytotoxic CD8 clonotypes in ibrutinib-treated CLL. The data were produced by immunoSEQ multiplex PCR, yet TCRdb's version contains in-frame clones alone and is incomplete. The sample shows more than 200,000 clones, 70% of them seen only once. The CDR3 length is 13 residues. Looked up from germline, CDR1 is MGHDK and CDR2 is SYGVNS. V shed 7 bases, J shed 6 bases, and the junction held 7 bases outside the gene matches. Source: PBMCs, taken after 24 months of ibrutinib treatment. The clonotype was recovered from a human donor with chronic lymphocytic leukemia. The J gene is TRBJ1-2, the V gene TRBV25-1; 8 nucleotides agree with TRBD1. CDR3 coding DNA: TGTGCCAGCACGGCAGGGGGCGTCCATGGCTACACCTTC. Translation: CASTAGGVHGYTF.